A selection of T cell receptor beta chains follows, all from one sample in a study of technical replicates of blood from a handful of donors. Clones were sequenced by immunoSEQ multiplex PCR, and TCRdb holds only the in-frame ones, with some missing. This sample has about 76,000 clones, with roughly nine tenths found just once. Sequenced: T cells isolated from PBMCs. The receptors come from a human donor in good health. The CDR3 runs from the conserved cysteine through the conserved F or W. Each record gives: V gene, J gene, clone size, D gene, CDR3 DNA, CDR3 protein. A D gene is named only where the DNA matches it firmly. Clone size is shown for a subset of rows, as once, few, many or a class of expanded clone.

TRBV21-1,TRBJ2-3,NA,NA,TGTGCCAGCAGCACGGGAAACCCAGATACGCAGTATTTT,CASSTGNPDTQYF
TRBV2,TRBJ1-5,few,NA,TGTGCCAGCAGTGGAGGTCAGCCCCAGCATTTT,CASSGGQPQHF
TRBV11-2,TRBJ1-1,NA,TRBD1,TGTGCCAGCAGCTTAGTTAGGACAGGGGGGGCGGACACTGAAGCTTTCTTT,CASSLVRTGGADTEAFF
TRBV29-1,TRBJ2-7,NA,TRBD1,TGCAGCGTTGAAGGACAGGGGGCATACGAGCAGTACTTC,CSVEGQGAYEQYF
TRBV10-2,TRBJ2-7,NA,TRBD2,TGCGCCAGCAGCTTGAGCGGGAGTTCCTACGAGCAGTACTTC,CASSLSGSSYEQYF
TRBV7-9,TRBJ2-6,NA,TRBD1,TGTGCCAGCAGCTTACCAGGGGGTTTCTCTGGGGCCAACGTCCTGACTTTC,CASSLPGGFSGANVLTF
TRBV7-6,TRBJ2-7,NA,NA,TGTGCCAGCAGCTTAGGACCTGGACAGTCCTACGAGCAGTACTTC,CASSLGPGQSYEQYF
TRBV19,TRBJ1-5,NA,NA,TGTGCCAGTAGATTAAGAGGGCGCAATCAGCCCCAGCATTTT,CASRLRGRNQPQHF
TRBV4-2,TRBJ2-3,NA,TRBD2,TGTGCCAGCAGCCCAGGACTAGCTGGCACAGATACGCAGTATTTT,CASSPGLAGTDTQYF
TRBV28,TRBJ1-5,NA,NA,TGTGCCAGCGTCGTCTCCGGTCAGCCCCAGCATTTT,CASVVSGQPQHF
TRBV5-8,TRBJ2-3,NA,TRBD2,TGTGCCAGCAGCTCCGGGACTAGTGGTAGCACAGATACGCAGTATTTT,CASSSGTSGSTDTQYF
TRBV9,TRBJ2-7,once,TRBD2,TGTGCCAGCAGCCAAGGCGGGGGGATGAGCTCCTACGAGCAGTACTTC,CASSQGGGMSSYEQYF
TRBV4-1,TRBJ2-1,NA,TRBD1,TGCGCCAGCAGCCAAGATAGGGACAGGGGTCTTACTAAAAGATACTACAATGAGCAGTTCTTC,CASSQDRDRGLTKRYYNEQFF
TRBV7-9,TRBJ2-3,NA,NA,TGTGCCAGCAGCTTTAGTACCTCAGATACGCAGTATTTT,CASSFSTSDTQYF
TRBV6-1,TRBJ1-2,NA,TRBD1,TGTGCCTCCCGAGAGGACAGGGGATTTAACTATGGCTACACCTTC,CASREDRGFNYGYTF
TRBV7-9,TRBJ2-7,NA,TRBD1,TGTGCCAGCAGCCAGGGACAGGGGAACCACGAGCAGTACTTC,CASSQGQGNHEQYF
TRBV6-5,TRBJ1-5,NA,TRBD1,TGTGCCAGCAGTTCCTTTGCGACAGGGGGAAATCAGCCCCAGCATTTT,CASSSFATGGNQPQHF
TRBV12-5,TRBJ1-1,NA,TRBD1,TGTGCTAGTGGTTTGACGCGGACAGGGGGGTCTGACACTGAAGCTTTCTTT,CASGLTRTGGSDTEAFF
TRBV5-4,TRBJ2-6,NA,TRBD2,TGTGCCAGCAGCTTGCCTAGCGGGGAGCGGTCTGGGGCCAACGTCCTGACTTTC,CASSLPSGERSGANVLTF
TRBV6-1,TRBJ1-5,few,NA,TGTGCCAGCAGTGAGCGGTTTAATCAGCCCCAGCATTTT,CASSERFNQPQHF
TRBV28,TRBJ2-5,NA,NA,TGTGCCAGCAGTCCGATGCGCGAGTTCCAAGAGACCCAGTACTTC,CASSPMREFQETQYF
TRBV5-1,TRBJ2-3,NA,NA,TGCGCCAGCAGCTCGGAGTCCGGGGAGGGCACAGATACGCAGTATTTT,CASSSESGEGTDTQYF